The clone carrying this T cell receptor beta chain was counted only a few times. Antigen specificity is unknown. Generated by immunoSEQ multiplex PCR, the TCRdb table keeps only in-frame clones and is missing some. The repertoire includes tens of thousands of clones, around 73% of them detected once, and 33% sits in the top ten. This sample was taken from a study of T cells in localized non-small cell lung cancer. Notes on the study in general: Because only a single region of the tumor was sequenced, heterogeneity remains possible. The study detected a median about 57 of the top 100 tumor clones in adjacent lung. Uninvolved adjacent lung had the highest recorded T cell clonality, with tumor below it.

Per germline, CDR1 WNHNN and CDR2 SYGVQD (reference sequence). Trimming pared 6 bases from V and 1 base from J, leaving 9 bases between. The CDR3 is 14 residues long. The sample consisted of peripheral blood, taken before any cancer treatment. The TCR was taken from a male donor aged 60 or over with stage II squamous cell lung carcinoma. The chain combines TRBV10-1 with TRBJ2-2, with D perhaps TRBD1 (6 bases). In nucleotides, the CDR3 is TGCGCCAGCAGGACAGGATTGAACACCGGGGAGCTGTTTTTT. Protein product: CASRTGLNTGELFF.